One sample yielded the 16 T cell receptor beta chains listed below, sequenced in a study of shared clonotypes between healthy human individuals. Cells designated naive CD8 were CD45RO-negative and were positively selected for CCR7, with terminally differentiated effector memory CD45RA+ cells excluded. Only in-frame clones appear in the TCRdb table, and some are missing; sequencing was by immunoSEQ multiplex PCR. The table records 2 million to 2.5 million clones, approximately 95% of them present only once. Material: naive CD8+ T cells sorted from blood. The receptors derive from a man aged 18 to 30 in good health.

Comments on this clone: The sample carries other DNA sequences with the same CDR3. The chain employs TRBV4-1 and TRBJ2-2; D is undetermined. CDR1 and CDR2 (germline): MGHRA, YSYEKL. CDR3 length: 14 amino acids. The V gene lost 0 bases and the J gene lost 3 bases, with 5 bases spanning the gap. The CDR3 DNA reads as TGCGCCAGCAGCCAAGAAGGTTACACCGGGGAGCTGTTTTTT. Its protein is CASSQEGYTGELFF.

The genes are TRBV28 and TRBJ2-2; TRBD1 matches at 7 bases. Germline loops: CDR1 MDHEN, CDR2 SYDVKM. The CDR3 is made up of 17 amino acids. V trimming: 1 base; J trimming: 0 bases; junction bases outside the gene matches: 5. CDR3 bases: TGTGCCAGCAGTTTATACGGGACAGCCACGAACACCGGGGAGCTGTTTTTT. This codes for CASSLYGTATNTGELFF. The full variable domain, completed using reference TRBV28 and TRBJ2-2, is DVKVTQSSRYLVKRTGEKVFLECVQDMDHENMFWYRQDPGLGLRLIYFSYDVKMKEKGDIPEGYSVSREKKERFSLILESASTNQTSMYLCASSLYGTATNTGELFFGEGSRLTVL.

J is TRBJ2-7 and V is TRBV7-8; weak D call: TRBD1 (6 bases). The V end lost 2 bases, the J end lost 5 bases, and 13 bases lay between the germline ends. CDR1 SGHVS and CDR2 FQNEAQ come from the germline V gene. The CDR3 runs 14 residues. The CDR3 nucleotides read TGTGCCAGCAGCTTAACAGGGATGAGCCACGAGCAGTACTTC. Its protein product is CASSLTGMSHEQYF.

Here the CDR3 reads CASSLGLAGADEQFF. DNA of the CDR3: TGTGCCAGCAGCCTCGGGCTAGCGGGGGCCGATGAGCAGTTCTTC. The rearrangement links TRBV6-5 to TRBJ2-1; TRBD2 matches at 10 bases. Germline CDR1 MNHEY, CDR2 SVGAGI. This CDR3 comprises 15 residues. V lost 6 bases, J lost 8 bases, and 10 bases stayed unmatched.

In regard to this clone: Different DNA sequences within this sample yield the same CDR3. The chain has TRBV5-4 and TRBJ2-7; no clear D gene. The V and J ends lost 4 bases and 0 bases respectively, with 5 bases between them. CDR1 is SGHNT, CDR2 YYREEE, per germline (reference sequence). This CDR3 has 12 residues. This chain's CDR3 is CASSDSSYEQYF. The CDR3 region has the DNA TGTGCCAGCAGCGATAGCTCCTACGAGCAGTACTTC.

This sequence joins TRBV7-9 and TRBJ2-1; 7 bases are a match to TRBD1. CDR1 and CDR2 from the germline V gene are SEHNR and FQNEAQ (reference sequence). The V segment lost 5 bases and the J segment 5 bases; nucleotides outside the gene matches: 9. The CDR3 extends over 15 amino acids. CDR3 coding DNA: TGTGCCAGCAGCCCTCCGGGACAGTGGCACAATGAGCAGTTCTTC. Translating it yields CASSPPGQWHNEQFF.

In DNA, the CDR3 is TGTGCCAGCAGTCCTAGCGCCCCGGGGGGAGAGACCCAGTACTTC. It translates to CASSPSAPGGETQYF. This sequence joins TRBV27 and TRBJ2-5; 7 bases are shared with TRBD2. The V gene's germline CDR1 is MNHEY and CDR2 SMNVEV (reference sequence). This CDR3 is 15 amino acids long. J gave up 4 bases and V 5 bases, and 10 bases lay outside the gene matches.

V is TRBV5-4 and J is TRBJ2-7; D uncertain. The CDR3 loop spans 15 amino acids. V gave up 0 bases and J gave up 1 base, with 11 bases separating them. From germline, CDR1 is SGHNT and CDR2 YYREEE (reference sequence). Here the CDR3 DNA reads TGTGCCAGCAGCTTGGGTGTTGGTAGTTCCTACGAGCAGTACTTC. It is translated as CASSLGVGSSYEQYF.

This chain links TRBV9 with TRBJ2-7; D is unclear. Germline assignment: CDR1 SGDLS and CDR2 YYNGEE. V shed 0 bases and J shed 0 bases, with 10 bases lying between them. The CDR3 covers 15 residues. CDR3 sequence reads: CASSVGWQPSYEQYF. CDR3 bases: TGTGCCAGCAGCGTAGGTTGGCAGCCCTCCTACGAGCAGTACTTC.

V gene TRBV15 combines with J gene TRBJ2-1; no definite D call. CDR1 and CDR2 from the germline V gene are LNHNV and YYDKDF (reference sequence). The CDR3 contains 12 residues. With 1 base removed from V and 7 bases from J, the gap between germline ends came to 5 bases. The CDR3 DNA is TGTGCCACCAGCAGAGCGGGTAATGAGCAGTTCTTC. It is translated as CATSRAGNEQFF.

This chain connects TRBV27 to TRBJ1-6, with unresolved D. Germline V gene data show CDR1 as MNHEY and CDR2 as SMNVEV (reference sequence). The V end lost 4 bases, the J end lost 4 bases, and 11 bases lay between the germline ends. CDR3 length: 15 amino acids. In nucleotides, the CDR3 is TGTGCCAGCAGTTATTCGCCATATTATAATTCACCCCTCCACTTT. Its translation: CASSYSPYYNSPLHF.

The J gene is TRBJ2-7, the V gene TRBV7-2; D might be TRBD2 (6 bases). The germline V gene has CDR1 SGHTA and CDR2 FQGNSA. The CDR3 totals 14 residues. Between the trimmed V and J ends, which lost 5 bases and 4 bases, there was a span of 15 bases. The DNA of the CDR3 is TGTGCCAGCAGCCACGACATCGGGAGATACGAGCAGTACTTC. It specifies CASSHDIGRYEQYF.

The rearrangement joins TRBV5-4 to TRBJ2-7, with 7 positions matching TRBD2. Germline values: CDR1 SGHNT, CDR2 YYREEE (reference sequence). The CDR3 covers 14 residues. V gave up 4 bases and J gave up 6 bases; unmatched junction bases: 10. For the CDR3, the DNA is TGTGCCAGCAGCCAGGGACTAAACCCTAGCGAGCAGTACTTC. Amino acid sequence: CASSQGLNPSEQYF.

The V and J genes are TRBV4-1 and TRBJ1-1; D is uncertain. Germline CDR1 MGHRA, CDR2 YSYEKL. V lost 0 bases and J 1 base, leaving 9 bases between the germline ends. This CDR3 is 15 amino acids long. The CDR3 loop reads CASSQDRGPNTEAFF. The CDR3 nucleotides read TGCGCCAGCAGCCAAGATCGCGGACCGAACACTGAAGCTTTCTTT.

CDR3 DNA: TGTGCCAGCAGCGCCGACAGGGTGAACACTGAAGCTTTCTTT. It is translated as CASSADRVNTEAFF. The rearrangement joins TRBV7-9 to TRBJ1-1, with 7 bases that match TRBD1. The CDR3 loop spans 14 amino acids. V shed 5 bases, J shed 0 bases, and the junction held 3 bases outside the gene matches. From germline, CDR1 is SEHNR and CDR2 FQNEAQ (reference sequence).

This chain connects TRBV28 to TRBJ1-2, with a weak D call TRBD1 (6 bases). Trimming took 4 bases from V and 0 from J, leaving 6 bases between them. This CDR3 region has 13 residues. Germline assignment: CDR1 MDHEN and CDR2 SYDVKM. The CDR3 nucleotides are TGTGCCAGCAGTTGGACAGCTAACTATGGCTACACCTTC. Amino acid sequence: CASSWTANYGYTF.